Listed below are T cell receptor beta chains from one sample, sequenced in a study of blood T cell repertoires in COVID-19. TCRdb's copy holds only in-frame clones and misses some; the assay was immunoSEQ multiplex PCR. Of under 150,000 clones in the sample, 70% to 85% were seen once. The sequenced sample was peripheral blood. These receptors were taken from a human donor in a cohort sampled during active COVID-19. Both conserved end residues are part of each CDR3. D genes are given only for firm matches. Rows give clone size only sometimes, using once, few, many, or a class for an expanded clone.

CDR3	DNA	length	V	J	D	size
CASSDSGEIYEQYF	TGTGCCAGTAGTGACAGCGGGGAGATCTACGAGCAGTACTTC	14	TRBV19	TRBJ2-7	TRBD2	.
CATSNEGAGDTQYF	TGTGCCACCAGCAACGAGGGGGCGGGAGATACGCAGTATTTT	14	TRBV15	TRBJ2-3	TRBD1	.
CASSYSRGQQYEQYF	TGTGCCAGCAGTTACTCTCGGGGACAGCAGTACGAGCAGTACTTC	15	TRBV6-6	TRBJ2-7	TRBD1	.
CASSLLPSGGKETQYF	TGTGCCAGCAGCTTACTACCTAGCGGGGGTAAAGAGACCCAGTACTTC	16	TRBV7-8	TRBJ2-5	TRBD2	few
CAMDRGPYNEQFF	TGTGCAATGGACAGGGGCCCTTACAATGAGCAGTTCTTC	13	TRBV7-2	TRBJ2-1	TRBD1	.
CASSKGQGVGNIQYF	TGTGCCAGCAGCAAGGGACAGGGGGTCGGAAACATTCAGTACTTC	15	TRBV9	TRBJ2-4	TRBD1	once
CASSSLSGGNEQFF	TGTGCCAGCAGCTCCTTGAGCGGGGGTAATGAGCAGTTCTTC	14	TRBV11-3	TRBJ2-1	TRBD2	.
CAISESDRDEQYF	TGTGCCATCAGTGAGTCTGACAGGGACGAGCAGTACTTC	13	TRBV10-3	TRBJ2-7	TRBD1	.
CASSQGGSGGHNEQFF	TGTGCCAGCAGCCAAGGGGGTAGCGGGGGTCACAATGAGCAGTTCTTC	16	TRBV3-1/TRBV3-2	TRBJ2-1	TRBD2	.
CASSRGNEGTGELFF	TGCGCCAGCAGCCGAGGGAACGAGGGCACCGGGGAGCTGTTTTTT	15	TRBV5-1	TRBJ2-2	.	once
CASSETSTPYEQYF	TGTGCCAGCAGCGAGACTAGCACCCCCTACGAGCAGTACTTC	14	TRBV9	TRBJ2-7	TRBD2	.
CASQRGDNEQFF	TGCGCCAGCCAGCGGGGGGACAATGAGCAGTTCTTC	12	TRBV5-1	TRBJ2-1	TRBD2	.
CASSLALSQETQYF	TGCGCCAGCAGCTTGGCCCTTAGTCAAGAGACCCAGTACTTC	14	TRBV5-1	TRBJ2-5	.	.
CASSSGGPHEKLFF	TGTGCCAGCAGTTCAGGGGGCCCCCATGAAAAACTGTTTTTT	14	TRBV27	TRBJ1-4	TRBD1	.
CASSLDASGVNEQYF	TGTGCCAGCAGTTTAGACGCGAGCGGGGTGAACGAGCAGTACTTC	15	TRBV28	TRBJ2-7	TRBD2	few
CASSLGQGRIGTEAFF	TGTGCCAGCAGCTTGGGGCAGGGAAGGATCGGCACTGAAGCTTTCTTT	16	TRBV5-8	TRBJ1-1	.	.
CASSERDNTDTQYF	TGTGCCAGCAGTGAACGGGATAACACAGATACGCAGTATTTT	14	TRBV6-4	TRBJ2-3	.	.
CSVVSGGADEQFF	TGCAGCGTTGTAAGCGGGGGGGCTGATGAGCAGTTCTTC	13	TRBV29-1	TRBJ2-1	TRBD2	.
CASTRQGGYEQYF	TGTGCCAGCACCCGGCAGGGTGGGTACGAGCAGTACTTC	13	TRBV12-3/TRBV12-4	TRBJ2-7	.	.
CASSRMGHRDVGSPLHF	TGTGCCAGCAGCCGAATGGGGCACAGGGACGTTGGGTCACCCCTCCACTTT	17	TRBV7-9	TRBJ1-6	.	.
CASSYGGYSNQPQHF	TGTGCCAGCAGTTACGGGGGGTATAGCAATCAGCCCCAGCATTTT	15	TRBV6-6	TRBJ1-5	.	.
CASTLQGGSTDTQYF	TGTGCCAGCACCCTCCAAGGCGGGAGCACAGATACGCAGTATTTT	15	TRBV28	TRBJ2-3	.	.